This T cell receptor (beta chain) comes out of a study of blood T cells in healthy people across ages (dated by TCRdb to the mid-2010s). About the full investigation: In model experiments, roughly one uniquely barcoded TCR beta cDNA molecule per two T cells was captured by template switching. To track age-related changes in TCR beta repertoire diversity, the study relied on deep sequencing normalized with unique cDNA molecular identifiers. The donors were split into four age groups: young (average around 16 years), middle-aged (39), aged (62) and long-lived (82). To avoid experimental bias, donors of different ages were distributed randomly across sequencing lanes. Using the same blood draw, the study looked at two additional independent replicas of 1 million unique cDNA reads for two donors, one aged 18 to 30 and the other aged 80 or older. Overall study results and their limits: Since profiling was done on bulk unsorted PBMCs, naive and antigen-experienced compartments could not be conclusively compared. A strong correlation was found between observed TCR beta diversity and the percentage of naive T cells measured by flow cytometry. Estimates of total diversity based on one million sequenced T cells were regarded as lower bounds and as underestimates. Because donor CMV infection status was unknown, age-related changes in expanded clonotypes were potentially confounded. As age increased, observed TCR beta diversity per million T cells dropped in a roughly linear way, and a significant reduction was already evident by age about 40. Compared with the aged group, the long-lived group had more naive CD4+ T cells, fewer expanded clones and increased TCR diversity, a pattern suggesting age selection.

The protocol used for the library was 5' RACE. The listed sequencing device is Illumina HiSeq 2500. A second PCR of roughly 7 to 12 cycles was run with a J-beta primer mix and a sample-barcoded 5' primer. A template-switch 5' adaptor carrying 12 random nucleotides introduced a unique molecular identifier onto each TCR beta cDNA molecule. Each sample yielded at least 2.5 million CDR3-containing paired-end reads. First-strand cDNA was synthesized from all RNA with the Mint cDNA synthesis kit, primed by a TRBC-specific oligonucleotide. All cDNA was treated with uracil-DNA glycosylase and then went through a first 18-cycle PCR with the universal primers M1SS and BC2_uni_R. The authors processed their data as follows. For normalization, 1 million high-quality reads were randomly selected from each sample, with every read carrying a distinct molecular identifier. Instead of being binned into consensus sequences, reads with shared molecular identifiers were discarded. MiTCR, run with a Q25 quality threshold and the strictest error-elimination algorithm, handled CDR3 identification, clonotype clustering and error correction. A nonparametric unseen species model with Euler transformation was used to estimate a lower bound on total TCR beta diversity. The raw public data were reprocessed by TCRdb itself: fastp quality trimming at Q25, MiXCR clonotype calling, in-frame beta chains only. Rows are combined by CDR3 protein, so each entry shows the most common genes and DNA. The authors' filters were not applied to this entry. This sample has hundreds of thousands of distinct CDR3 sequences in its table, and roughly 60% of those were observed once. Approximately 23% of the sample is held by the ten biggest clonotypes.

As for this clonotype: Its antigen remains undetermined. No base quality values were provided; no much bigger clone lies one nucleotide off.

The germline V gene (reference sequence) sets CDR1 to DFQATT and CDR2 to SNEGSKA. The cysteine opens and the phenylalanine closes a CDR3 of 12 amino acids. The retained sequence is limited to the CDR3, 36 bases, with the frame set at the first base. Between the V and J ends, shortened by 6 bases and 7 bases respectively, the junction contains 13 bases. The 35 to 40 donors, aged about 6 to 95 years, were systemically healthy Caucasian individuals from Russia. Each donor gave ten milliliters of peripheral blood, collected into EDTA-treated Vacutainer tubes. Ficoll-Paque density-gradient centrifugation was used to isolate PBMCs, with at least 6 million obtained per sample. Total RNA, at least 6 micrograms per sample, was extracted from PBMCs with Trizol reagent. Naive CD45RAhigh/CD27high T cell percentages were measured by flow cytometry on a PBMC aliquot from every donor.

The sequencing input was blood. The chain was built from TRBV20-1 and TRBJ2-1; the best D guess is TRBD2, with 6 bases matching. The receptor was isolated from a man younger than 45 in good health. The sequenced DNA is TGCAGTGCCACGGGACTTCAGAATGAGCAGTTCTTC. It is translated as CSATGLQNEQFF.